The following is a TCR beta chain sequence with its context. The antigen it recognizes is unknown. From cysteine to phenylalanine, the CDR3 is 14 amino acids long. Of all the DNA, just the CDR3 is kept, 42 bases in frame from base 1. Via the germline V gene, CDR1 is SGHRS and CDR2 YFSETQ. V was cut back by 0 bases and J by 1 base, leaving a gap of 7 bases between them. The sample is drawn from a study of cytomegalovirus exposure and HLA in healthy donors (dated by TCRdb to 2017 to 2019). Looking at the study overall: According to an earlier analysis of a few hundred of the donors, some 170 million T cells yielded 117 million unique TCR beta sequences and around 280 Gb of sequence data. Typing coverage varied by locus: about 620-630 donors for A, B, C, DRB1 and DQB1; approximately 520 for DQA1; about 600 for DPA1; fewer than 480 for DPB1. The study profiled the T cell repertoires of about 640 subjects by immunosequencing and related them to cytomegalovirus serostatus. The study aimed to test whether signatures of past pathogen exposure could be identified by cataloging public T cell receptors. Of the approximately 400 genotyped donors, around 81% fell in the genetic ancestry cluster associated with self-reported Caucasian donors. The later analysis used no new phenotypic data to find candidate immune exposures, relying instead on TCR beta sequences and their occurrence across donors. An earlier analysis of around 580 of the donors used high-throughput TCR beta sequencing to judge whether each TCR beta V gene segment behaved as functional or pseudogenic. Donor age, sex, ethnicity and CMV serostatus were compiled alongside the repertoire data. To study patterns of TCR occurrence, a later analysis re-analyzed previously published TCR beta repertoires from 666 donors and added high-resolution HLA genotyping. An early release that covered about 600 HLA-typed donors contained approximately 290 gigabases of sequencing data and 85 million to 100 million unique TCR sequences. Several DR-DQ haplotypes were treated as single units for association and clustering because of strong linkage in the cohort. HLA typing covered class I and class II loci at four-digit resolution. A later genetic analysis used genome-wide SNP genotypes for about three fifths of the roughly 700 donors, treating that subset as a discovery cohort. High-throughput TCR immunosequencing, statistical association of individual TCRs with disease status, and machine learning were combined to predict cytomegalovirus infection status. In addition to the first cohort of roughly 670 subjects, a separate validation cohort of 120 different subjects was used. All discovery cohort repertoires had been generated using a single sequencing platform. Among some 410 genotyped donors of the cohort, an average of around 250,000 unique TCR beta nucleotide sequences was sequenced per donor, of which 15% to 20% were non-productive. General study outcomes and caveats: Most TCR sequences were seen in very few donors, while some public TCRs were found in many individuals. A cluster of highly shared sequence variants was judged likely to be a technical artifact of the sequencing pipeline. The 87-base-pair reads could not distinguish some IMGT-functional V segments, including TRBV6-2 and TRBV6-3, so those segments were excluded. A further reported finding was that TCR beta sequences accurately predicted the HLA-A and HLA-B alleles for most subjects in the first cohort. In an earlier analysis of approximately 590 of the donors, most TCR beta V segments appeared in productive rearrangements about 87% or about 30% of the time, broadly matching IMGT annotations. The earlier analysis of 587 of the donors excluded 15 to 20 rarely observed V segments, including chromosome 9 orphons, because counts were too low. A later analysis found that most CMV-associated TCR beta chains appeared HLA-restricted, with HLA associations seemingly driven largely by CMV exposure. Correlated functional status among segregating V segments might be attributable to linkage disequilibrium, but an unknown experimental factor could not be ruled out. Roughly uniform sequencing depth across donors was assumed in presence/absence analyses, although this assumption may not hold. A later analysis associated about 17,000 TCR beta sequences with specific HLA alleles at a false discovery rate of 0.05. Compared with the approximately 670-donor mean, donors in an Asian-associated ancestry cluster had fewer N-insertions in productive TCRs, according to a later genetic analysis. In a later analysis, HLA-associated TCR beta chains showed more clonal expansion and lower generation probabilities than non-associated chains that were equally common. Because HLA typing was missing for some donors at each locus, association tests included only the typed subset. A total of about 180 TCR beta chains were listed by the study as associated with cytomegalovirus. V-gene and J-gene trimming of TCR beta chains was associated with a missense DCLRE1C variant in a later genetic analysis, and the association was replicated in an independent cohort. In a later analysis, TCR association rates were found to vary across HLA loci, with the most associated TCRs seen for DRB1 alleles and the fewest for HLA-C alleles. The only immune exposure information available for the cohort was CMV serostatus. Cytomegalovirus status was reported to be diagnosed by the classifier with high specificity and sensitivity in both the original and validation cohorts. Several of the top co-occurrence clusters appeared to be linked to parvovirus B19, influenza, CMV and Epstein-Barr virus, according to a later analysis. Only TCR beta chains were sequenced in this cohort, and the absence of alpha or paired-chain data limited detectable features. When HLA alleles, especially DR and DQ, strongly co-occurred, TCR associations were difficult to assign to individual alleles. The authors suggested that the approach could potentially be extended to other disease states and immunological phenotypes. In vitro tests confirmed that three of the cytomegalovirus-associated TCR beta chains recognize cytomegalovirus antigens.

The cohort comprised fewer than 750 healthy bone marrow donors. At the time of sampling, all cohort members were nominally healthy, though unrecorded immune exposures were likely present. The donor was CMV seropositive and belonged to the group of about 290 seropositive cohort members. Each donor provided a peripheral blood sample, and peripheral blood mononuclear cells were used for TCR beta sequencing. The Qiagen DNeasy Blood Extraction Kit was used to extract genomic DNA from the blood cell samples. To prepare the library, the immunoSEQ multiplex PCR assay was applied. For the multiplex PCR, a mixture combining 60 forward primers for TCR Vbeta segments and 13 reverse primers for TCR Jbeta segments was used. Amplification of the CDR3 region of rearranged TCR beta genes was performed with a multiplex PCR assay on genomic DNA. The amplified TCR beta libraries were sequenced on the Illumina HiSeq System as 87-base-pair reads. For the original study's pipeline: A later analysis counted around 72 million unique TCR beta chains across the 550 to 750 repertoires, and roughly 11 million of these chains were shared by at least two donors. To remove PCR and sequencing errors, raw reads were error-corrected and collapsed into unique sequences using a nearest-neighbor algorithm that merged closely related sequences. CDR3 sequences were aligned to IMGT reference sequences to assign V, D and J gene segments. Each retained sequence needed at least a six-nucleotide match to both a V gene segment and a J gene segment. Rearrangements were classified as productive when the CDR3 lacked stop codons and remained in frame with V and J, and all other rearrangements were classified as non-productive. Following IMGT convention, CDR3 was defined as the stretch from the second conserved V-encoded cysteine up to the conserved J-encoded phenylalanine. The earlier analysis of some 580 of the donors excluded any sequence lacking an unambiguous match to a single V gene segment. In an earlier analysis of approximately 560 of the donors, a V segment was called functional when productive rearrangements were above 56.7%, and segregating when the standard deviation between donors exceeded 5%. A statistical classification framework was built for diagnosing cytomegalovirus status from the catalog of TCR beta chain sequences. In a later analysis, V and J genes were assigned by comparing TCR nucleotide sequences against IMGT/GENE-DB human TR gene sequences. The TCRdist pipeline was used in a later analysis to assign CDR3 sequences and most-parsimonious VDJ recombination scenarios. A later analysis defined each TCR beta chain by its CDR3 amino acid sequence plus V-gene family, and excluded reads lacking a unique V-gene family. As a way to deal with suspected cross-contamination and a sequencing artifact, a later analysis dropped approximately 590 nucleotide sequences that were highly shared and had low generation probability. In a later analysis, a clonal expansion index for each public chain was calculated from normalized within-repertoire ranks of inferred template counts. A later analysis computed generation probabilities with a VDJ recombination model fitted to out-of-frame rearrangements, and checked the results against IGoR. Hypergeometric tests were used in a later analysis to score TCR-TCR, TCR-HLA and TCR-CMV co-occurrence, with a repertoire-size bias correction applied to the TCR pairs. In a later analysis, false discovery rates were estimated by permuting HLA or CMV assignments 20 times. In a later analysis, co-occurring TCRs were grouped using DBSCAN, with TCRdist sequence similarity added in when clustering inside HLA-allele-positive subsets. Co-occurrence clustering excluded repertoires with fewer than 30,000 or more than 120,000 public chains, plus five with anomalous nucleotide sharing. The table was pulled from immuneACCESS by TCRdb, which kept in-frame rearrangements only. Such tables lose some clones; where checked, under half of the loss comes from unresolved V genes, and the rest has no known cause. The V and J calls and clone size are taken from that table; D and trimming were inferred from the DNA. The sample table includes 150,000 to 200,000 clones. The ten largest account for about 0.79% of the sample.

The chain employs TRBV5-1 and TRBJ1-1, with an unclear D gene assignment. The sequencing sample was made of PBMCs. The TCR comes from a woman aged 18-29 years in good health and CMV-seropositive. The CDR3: CASSLDSKNTEAFF. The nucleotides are TGCGCCAGCAGCTTGGACAGCAAGAACACTGAAGCTTTCTTT.